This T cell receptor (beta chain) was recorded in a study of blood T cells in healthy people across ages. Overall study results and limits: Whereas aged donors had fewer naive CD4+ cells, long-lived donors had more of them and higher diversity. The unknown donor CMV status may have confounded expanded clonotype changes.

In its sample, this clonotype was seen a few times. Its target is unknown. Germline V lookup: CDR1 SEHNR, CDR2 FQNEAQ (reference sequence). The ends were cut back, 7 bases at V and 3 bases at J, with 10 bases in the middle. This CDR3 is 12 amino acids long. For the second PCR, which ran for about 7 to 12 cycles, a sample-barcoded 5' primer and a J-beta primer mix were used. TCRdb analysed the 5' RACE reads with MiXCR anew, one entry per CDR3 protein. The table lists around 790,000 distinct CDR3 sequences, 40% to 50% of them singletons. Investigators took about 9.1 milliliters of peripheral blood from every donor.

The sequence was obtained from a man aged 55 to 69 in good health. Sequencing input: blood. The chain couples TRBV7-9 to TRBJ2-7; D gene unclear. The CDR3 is CASNSNDYEQYF. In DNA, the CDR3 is TGTGCCAGCAACTCTAACGACTACGAGCAGTACTTC.